A single sample is the source of the 30 T cell receptor beta chains below, sequenced in a study of radiation and T cells in renal cell carcinoma. The treatment was: treatment-naive control, cytoreductive nephrectomy. Sequencing used immunoSEQ multiplex PCR; TCRdb keeps in-frame clones, though not all of them. The sample lists tens of thousands of clones; 58% were seen once. The material sequenced was tumor tissue, taken from a patient whose treatment was nephrectomy without radiotherapy. These receptors all come from a man aged 40-50 years with renal cell carcinoma.

The chain uses TRBV28 and TRBJ1-2; no clear D. The germline V and J ends were trimmed by 3 bases and 3 bases, with 5 bases remaining between them. The CDR3 sequence is 12 residues long. From germline, CDR1 is MDHEN and CDR2 SYDVKM. The CDR3 region is CASSFSDYGYTF. The CDR3 DNA reads TGTGCCAGCAGTTTTAGTGACTATGGCTACACCTTC.

The rearrangement links TRBV5-4 to TRBJ2-2; either TRBD1 or TRBD2 may supply D (5 bases each). CDR1 and CDR2 from the germline V gene are SGHNT and YYREEE (reference sequence). V was cut by 2 bases and J by 2 bases, with 10 bases left in between. This CDR3 spans 15 amino acids. For the CDR3, the DNA is TGTGCCAGCAGCTTTATGGGGGTTAACACCGGGGAGCTGTTTTTT. Its protein product is CASSFMGVNTGELFF.

This clone was detected only a few times. This rearrangement joins TRBV27 to TRBJ1-4; 9 positions match TRBD1. There are 16 residues in the CDR3. Trimming cost V 6 bases and J 4 bases; bases outside gene matches: 9. The V gene's germline CDR1 is MNHEY and CDR2 SMNVEV (reference sequence). CDR3 nucleotides: TGTGCCAGCAGCAAATTACAGGGGGCGCGTAATGAAAAACTGTTTTTT. This sequence encodes CASSKLQGARNEKLFF.

This chain connects TRBV6-1 to TRBJ2-7; 8 nucleotides align to TRBD1. CDR1 and CDR2 from the germline V gene are MNHNS and SASEGT. This CDR3 region has 14 residues. The trim removed 6 bases at V and 3 bases at J, leaving 7 bases unmatched. Here the CDR3 DNA reads TGTGCCAGCAGCCGAAACGACAGGGGCTACGAGCAGTACTTC. As protein: CASSRNDRGYEQYF.

The V call is TRBV7-8, the J call TRBJ1-1; D unresolved. The germline V gene has CDR1 SGHVS and CDR2 FQNEAQ. CDR3 size: 13 residues. Trimming shortened V by 0 bases and J by 4 bases, and 6 bases separated the two germline ends. CDR3 DNA: TGTGCCAGCAGCTTAGCACCTTCCACTGAAGCTTTCTTT. It is translated as CASSLAPSTEAFF. Using reference TRBV7-8 and TRBJ1-1 for the parts outside the CDR3, the full variable domain is GAGVSQSPRYKVAKRGQDVALRCDPISGHVSLFWYQQALGQGPEFLTYFQNEAQLDKSGLPSDRFFAERPEGSVSTLKIQRTQQEDSAVYLCASSLAPSTEAFFGQGTRLTVV.

The genes are TRBV7-4 and TRBJ2-2; D gene uncertain. Trimming took 1 base from V and 6 from J, leaving 3 bases between them. Germline CDR1 and CDR2: SGHVT and SQSDAQ. The CDR3 totals 12 residues. The CDR3 region has the DNA TGTGCCAGCAGCTTAGGGTCCGGGGAGCTGTTTTTT. It specifies CASSLGSGELFF.

This clone is deemed medium-sized. The J gene is TRBJ2-5, the V gene TRBV7-2; D gene uncertain. Germline values: CDR1 SGHTA, CDR2 FQGNSA. With 8 bases removed from V and 2 bases from J, the gap between germline ends came to 12 bases. The CDR3 covers 13 residues. The CDR3 bases are TGTGCCAGCGGCGCTAGTCATCAAGAGACCCAGTACTTC. This sequence encodes CASGASHQETQYF.

This clone was counted a few times. CDR3 nucleotide sequence: TGTGCCAGCAGTGAACCCCAGGTATGGGCACCCCTCCACTTT. Amino acids: CASSEPQVWAPLHF. The rearrangement links TRBV6-1 to TRBJ1-6; D uncertain. Trimming stripped 2 bases from V and 11 bases from J, with 13 bases between. The CDR3 totals 14 residues. The germline V gene has CDR1 MNHNS and CDR2 SASEGT.

The chain carries TRBV27 and TRBJ2-2, with 10 positions matching TRBD2. CDR3 length: 18 amino acids. The J segment lost 0 bases and the V segment lost 2 bases, leaving 6 bases of the junction unmatched. Germline CDR1 and CDR2: MNHEY and SMNVEV (reference sequence). The CDR3 is CASSLRTSGQANTGELFF. The CDR3 bases are TGTGCCAGCAGTTTAAGGACTAGCGGCCAAGCGAACACCGGGGAGCTGTTTTTT.

The chain employs TRBV6-1 and TRBJ2-5; D is uncertain. Germline CDR1 and CDR2: MNHNS and SASEGT. The CDR3 length is 13 residues. V was cut by 4 bases and J by 3 bases, with 9 bases left in between. CDR3 amino acids: CASSAMGKETQYF. The CDR3 nucleotides are TGTGCCAGCAGTGCCATGGGGAAAGAGACCCAGTACTTC.

The V and J genes are TRBV11-1 and TRBJ1-6; 11 positions agree with TRBD1. The germline V gene encodes CDR1 SGHAT and CDR2 FQDESV (reference sequence). After removal of 5 bases from V and 7 bases from J, the junction contained 4 bases not matched to a gene. The CDR3 runs to 15 residues. The DNA for the CDR3 is TGTGCCAGCAGCCCCCGGGACAGGGGGAATTCACCCCTCCACTTT. Translation gives CASSPRDRGNSPLHF.

By frequency in the sample, this clone is medium-sized. CDR3 loop: CASSLEAGTTYGYTF. CDR3 DNA: TGTGCCAGCAGCTTAGAAGCAGGGACAACCTATGGCTACACCTTC. The chain combines TRBV7-2 with TRBJ1-2; tentative D call: TRBD1 (6 bases). The germline V gene encodes CDR1 SGHTA and CDR2 FQGNSA. The CDR3 totals 15 residues. V shed 1 base and J shed 4 bases, with 13 bases lying between them.

This chain connects TRBV6-4 to TRBJ1-5; D is unresolved. The CDR3 sequence is 13 residues long. Trimming stripped 3 bases from V and 1 base from J, with 4 bases between. Germline CDR1 MRHNA, CDR2 SNTAGT. CDR3 in amino acids: CASSEGSNQPQHF. CDR3 DNA: TGTGCCAGCAGTGAAGGGAGCAATCAGCCCCAGCATTTT.

A word on this clone: Other DNA sequences from this sample encode an identical CDR3 as well. V and J are TRBV7-8 and TRBJ1-1; 8 bases map to TRBD1. Losses at the gene ends were 0 bases for V and 1 base for J; bases not matched to a gene: 1. Germline V lookup: CDR1 SGHVS, CDR2 FQNEAQ. The CDR3 covers 15 residues. DNA of the CDR3: TGTGCCAGCAGCTTAGCCGACAGGGGGAACACTGAAGCTTTCTTT. Translated, it gives CASSLADRGNTEAFF.

This clone has just a few counts. Written as DNA, the CDR3 is TGTGCCAGCAGCAACCGACAGGGGGACAATTCACCCCTCCACTTT. Its protein product is CASSNRQGDNSPLHF. The rearrangement links TRBV5-4 to TRBJ1-6, with TRBD1 matching 9 bases. The V and J ends lost 4 bases and 7 bases, in that order; junction bases with no gene match: 6. CDR3 length: 15 amino acids. The germline V gene encodes CDR1 SGHNT and CDR2 YYREEE (reference sequence).

This clone was found once. The CDR3 DNA reads as TGTGCCAGCAGTTACTCGGGGGATGCGAACACTGAAGCTTTCTTT. Its protein is CASSYSGDANTEAFF. The chain has TRBV6-6 and TRBJ1-1; D perhaps matches TRBD1 (5 bases). Germline V gene lookup returns CDR1 MNHNY and CDR2 SVGAGI (reference sequence). Trimming shortened V by 0 bases and J by 1 base, and 9 bases separated the two germline ends. The CDR3 extends over 15 amino acids.

This clone was seen more than once but under ten times. The J gene is TRBJ1-5, the V gene TRBV19; D not certain. The CDR3 sequence is 13 residues long. Trimming took 6 bases from V and 3 from J, leaving 9 bases between them. Germline V CDR1 and CDR2: LNHDA, SQIVND (reference sequence). CDR3 residues: CASSSVHNQPQHF. CDR3 sequence (DNA): TGTGCCAGTAGCAGCGTTCACAATCAGCCCCAGCATTTT.

This clone was observed a single time. The rearrangement links TRBV18 to TRBJ2-1, with 8 positions matching TRBD2. The CDR3 runs to 15 residues. V lost 0 bases, J lost 9 bases, and 7 bases stayed unmatched. Germline CDR1 KGHSH, CDR2 LQKENI. CDR3 protein: CASSPPAGGWGEQFF. The CDR3 DNA reads as TGTGCCAGCTCACCACCGGCGGGGGGATGGGGTGAGCAGTTCTTC.

This chain links TRBV7-3 with TRBJ2-1; D is undetermined. CDR1 and CDR2 (germline): SGHTA, FQGTGA. V lost 3 bases to trimming and J lost 5 bases, with 8 bases between them. The CDR3 runs to 13 residues. In nucleotides, the CDR3 is TGTGCCAGCAGCTTTGGGTCCGACAATGAGCAGTTCTTC. As protein: CASSFGSDNEQFF.

The chain employs TRBV28 and TRBJ2-3; 8 bases match TRBD2. Germline V lookup: CDR1 MDHEN, CDR2 SYDVKM. CDR3 length: 14 residues. V was pared by 3 bases and J by 4 bases, with 3 bases of the junction left unmatched. CDR3 region: CASSFGGASDTQYF. For the CDR3, the DNA is TGTGCCAGCAGTTTCGGGGGGGCCTCAGATACGCAGTATTTT.

This chain uses TRBV5-1 with TRBJ2-7; D is ambiguous. V gave up 1 base and J gave up 5 bases, with 13 bases separating them. The length of the CDR3 is 14 residues. The germline CDR1 and CDR2 sequences are SGHRS and YFSETQ. The CDR3 sequence is CASSLRAGGHEQYV. The CDR3 nucleotides are TGCGCCAGCAGCTTGCGGGCCGGCGGCCACGAGCAGTACGTC.

V and J are TRBV7-8 and TRBJ2-1; 14 bases align to TRBD2. Losses at the gene ends were 6 bases for V and 0 bases for J; bases not matched to a gene: 7. CDR3 size: 18 residues. CDR1 is SGHVS and CDR2 is FQNEAQ in the germline V gene. Here the CDR3 DNA reads TGTGCCAGCAGTTACGGACTAGCGGGGGGTAGCTCCTACAATGAGCAGTTCTTC. Translated: CASSYGLAGGSSYNEQFF. The variable domain in full, with the rest retrieved from reference TRBV7-8 and TRBJ2-1, is GAGVSQSPRYKVAKRGQDVALRCDPISGHVSLFWYQQALGQGPEFLTYFQNEAQLDKSGLPSDRFFAERPEGSVSTLKIQRTQQEDSAVYLCASSYGLAGGSSYNEQFFGPGTRLTVL.

In its sample, this clone was seen a few times. The chain combines TRBV6-4 with TRBJ1-1; D is unclear. CDR1 and CDR2 (germline): MRHNA, SNTAGT. This CDR3 spans 13 amino acids. Trimming took off 4 bases at V and 1 base at J, with 7 bases between the two ends. The CDR3, as DNA: TGTGCCAGCAGTGCCTATCCGAACACTGAAGCTTTCTTT. Its protein is CASSAYPNTEAFF.

This chain links TRBV7-2 with TRBJ1-4; weak D call: TRBD1 (6 bases). Trimming took 5 bases from V and 5 from J, leaving 15 bases between them. Per the germline V gene, CDR1 is SGHTA and CDR2 is FQGNSA. The CDR3 has 15 residues. CDR3 region: CASSPGPGQNEKLFF. DNA for the CDR3: TGTGCCAGCAGCCCTGGACCGGGACAAAATGAAAAACTGTTTTTT.

This clone was found once. The chain couples TRBV13 to TRBJ1-1; TRBD1 agrees at 9 bases. CDR3 length: 13 residues. The germline CDR1 and CDR2 sequences are PRHDT and FYEKMQ (reference sequence). V lost 5 bases, J lost 3 bases, and 1 base stayed unmatched. The CDR3 loop reads CASSDRGYTEAFF. The CDR3 nucleotides are TGTGCCAGCAGCGACAGGGGGTACACTGAAGCTTTCTTT. The full variable domain, rest sourced from reference TRBV13 and TRBJ1-1, is AAGVIQSPRHLIKEKRETATLKCYPIPRHDTVYWYQQGPGQDPQFLISFYEKMQSDKGSIPDRFSAQQFSDYHSELNMSSLELGDSALYFCASSDRGYTEAFFGQGTRLTVV.

The genes are TRBV28 and TRBJ2-5; D call uncertain. In germline, CDR1 is MDHEN, CDR2 SYDVKM. CDR3 size: 16 residues. Trimming left V 3 bases short and J 4 bases short, with 18 bases between. This chain's CDR3 is CASSLGGRAWGETQYF. CDR3 in DNA: TGTGCCAGCAGTTTGGGCGGTCGGGCTTGGGGAGAGACCCAGTACTTC.

The V gene is TRBV9, the J gene TRBJ2-5; no clear D. There are 15 residues in the CDR3. In germline, CDR1 is SGDLS, CDR2 YYNGEE. V lost 7 bases to trimming and J lost 5 bases, with 21 bases between them. The CDR3, as DNA: TGTGCCAGCTCCCCGTGGGGAAGAGAGTGGGAGACCCAGTACTTC. It is translated as CASSPWGREWETQYF.

The V call is TRBV11-2, the J call TRBJ2-1, with a possible D match to TRBD2 (5 bases). CDR1 SGHAT and CDR2 FQNNGV come from the germline V gene. V was clipped by 5 bases and J by 0 bases, with 11 bases between them. The CDR3 runs to 15 residues. The CDR3 coding sequence is TGTGCCAGCAGCGGTCGGGGAGACTCCTACAATGAGCAGTTCTTC. This gives the protein CASSGRGDSYNEQFF.

The chain employs TRBV30 and TRBJ2-7; TRBD2 agrees at 7 bases. After removal of 2 bases from V and 7 bases from J, the junction contained 8 bases not matched to a gene. From germline, CDR1 is GTSNPN and CDR2 SVGIG (reference sequence). The length of the CDR3 is 13 residues. CDR3 DNA: TGTGCCTGGAGTCGACTAGAAGCGGGGGAGCAGTACTTC. As protein: CAWSRLEAGEQYF. The full variable domain, its missing parts supplied by reference TRBV30 and TRBJ2-7, is SQTIHQWPATLVQPVGSPLSLECTVEGTSNPNLYWYRQAAGRGLQLLFYSVGIGQISSEVPQNLSASRPQDRQFILSSKKLLLSDSGFYLCAWSRLEAGEQYFGPGTRLTVT.

This clone was seen only a few times. The V call is TRBV5-3, the J call TRBJ2-7; the D is unclear. TRBV5-3 is sorted into the ORF group, with uncertain function. The CDR3 runs to 11 residues. V lost 2 bases and J lost 6, with 6 bases in between. The CDR3 here is CARSFIVEQYV. In DNA form, the CDR3 reads TGTGCCAGAAGCTTTATCGTCGAGCAGTACGTC.